These 8 T cell receptor beta chains were sequenced from one sample in a study of cytomegalovirus exposure and HLA in healthy donors. A multiplex PCR was run with 60 Vbeta primers and 13 Jbeta primers. Assay: immunoSEQ multiplex PCR; the TCRdb copy retains only in-frame clones and omits some. The sample records about 180,000 clones, 75% to 85% being singletons. Material for sequencing was PBMCs. Receptors originate from a man aged 18 to 35 in good health and CMV-seronegative.

The genes are TRBV5-1 and TRBJ2-7; 11 bases line up with TRBD2. The CDR3 runs 14 residues. Trimming at V came to 0 bases and at J to 6 bases, leaving 2 bases not matched to a gene. From germline, CDR1 is SGHRS and CDR2 YFSETQ. The DNA for the CDR3 is TGCGCCAGCAGCTTGGGACTAGCGGGGCCCGAGCAGTACTTC. Translating it yields CASSLGLAGPEQYF.

The chain employs TRBV13 and TRBJ1-2; 7 bases map to TRBD1. Germline assignment: CDR1 PRHDT and CDR2 FYEKMQ (reference sequence). CDR3 length equals 18 residues. V dropped 2 bases and J dropped 5; count of bases not matched to a gene: 17. Written as DNA, the CDR3 is TGTGCCAGCAGCTTACGAACTACCGCCCGGGACAGAGGGTATGGCTACACCTTC. Its translation is CASSLRTTARDRGYGYTF.

The chain couples TRBV6-5 to TRBJ2-7; TRBD1 agrees at 8 bases. Germline CDR1 reads MNHEY; CDR2 reads SVGAGI. With V trimmed by 10 bases and J by 6 bases, 11 bases remained unmatched. This CDR3 is 13 amino acids long. CDR3 in amino acids: CATSSGQGSEQYF. The CDR3 DNA is TGTGCCACGTCGAGCGGACAGGGTTCCGAGCAGTACTTC.

This sequence joins TRBV7-4 and TRBJ2-2; D is ambiguous. Trimming stripped 5 bases from V and 0 bases from J, with 10 bases between. The germline CDR1 and CDR2 sequences are SGHVT and SQSDAQ. This CDR3 contains 15 residues. The CDR3 loop reads CASSLPRPNTGELFF. Written as DNA, the CDR3 is TGTGCCAGCAGCCTCCCCAGGCCGAACACCGGGGAGCTGTTTTTT.

The CDR3 here is CASSLWVGTSGSLGFF. CDR3 coding DNA: TGTGCCAGCAGTTTATGGGTTGGGACTAGCGGGAGTTTGGGCTTCTTC. The chain combines TRBV28 with TRBJ2-1, with TRBD2 identical over 14 bases. The CDR3 sequence is 16 residues long. The germline V gene has CDR1 MDHEN and CDR2 SYDVKM. Trimming at V came to 0 bases and at J to 16 bases, leaving 11 bases not matched to a gene.

This clone appeared once. The chain links TRBV2 to TRBJ2-1; TRBD1 might be the D (6 bases). The CDR3 covers 14 residues. Trimming removed 7 bases from V and 9 bases from J, with 19 bases in between. Germline CDR1 SNHLY, CDR2 FYNNEI. CDR3 in amino acids: CASTVESGTTEQFF. The CDR3 nucleotides read TGTGCCAGCACCGTAGAATCCGGGACAACTGAGCAGTTCTTC.

The rearrangement joins TRBV15 to TRBJ2-1; 8 nucleotides agree with TRBD1. Germline CDR1 is LNHNV and CDR2 is YYDKDF (reference sequence). The junction had 7 bases not matched to a gene; V was cut back by 4 bases and J by 8 bases. CDR3 size: 14 residues. The CDR3, as DNA: TGTGCCACCAGCAACCACAGGGGGGAGGATGAGCAGTTCTTC. Translating gives CATSNHRGEDEQFF.

Here the CDR3 reads CASSQEADWGSYNEQFF. CDR3 DNA sequence: TGCGCCAGCAGCCAAGAAGCGGACTGGGGCTCCTACAATGAGCAGTTCTTC. This chain connects TRBV4-3 to TRBJ2-1, with D perhaps TRBD2 (5 bases). The CDR3 is 17 residues long. V was trimmed by 0 bases and J by 0 bases, leaving 12 bases between them. Germline assignment: CDR1 LGHNA and CDR2 YSLEER.